The rows below give T cell receptor beta chains drawn from one sample of a study of blood T cell repertoires in COVID-19. Sequencing was performed with immunoSEQ multiplex PCR; in TCRdb, only in-frame clones are kept and a portion is missing. Counted here are about 240,000 clones, about 81% occurring once; the ten biggest clones make up over 7%. Sequenced: peripheral blood. The receptors here all came from a woman of 80 years or more with COVID-19, enrolled during active disease. Both conserved end residues are part of each CDR3. The D gene is left open where the match is weak. A row's size may be missing; if present it is once, few, many or a size class.

clone size,V gene,J gene,D gene,CDR3 DNA,CDR3 protein
NA,TRBV4-1,TRBJ1-4,NA,TGCGCCAGCAGCCAAGATGGGGGCACGTCTTACTCAACTAATGAAAAACTGTTTTTT,CASSQDGGTSYSTNEKLFF
NA,TRBV19,TRBJ2-1,NA,TGTGCCAGTAGTCGCAGGGCTAACAATGAGCAGTTCTTC,CASSRRANNEQFF
NA,TRBV5-1,TRBJ2-5,NA,TGCGCCAGCAACTCCGGGGAAACGGAGACCCAGTACTTC,CASNSGETETQYF
NA,TRBV20-1,TRBJ1-4,TRBD1,TGCAGTGCTAGTGACAGGGGGGTTGAAAAACTGTTTTTT,CSASDRGVEKLFF
NA,TRBV6-5,TRBJ2-7,TRBD1,TGTGCCAGCAGTTTCACAGGGGACGGGGAGCAGTACTTC,CASSFTGDGEQYF
NA,TRBV28,TRBJ2-7,NA,TGTGCCAGCAGTCTCCCTAACAGTCTCAGAAACGAGCAGTACTTC,CASSLPNSLRNEQYF
once,TRBV2,TRBJ1-1,NA,TGTGCCAGCAGTGAACGGCAGGGTACGAACACTGAAGCTTTCTTT,CASSERQGTNTEAFF
NA,TRBV7-2,TRBJ2-7,TRBD2,TGTGCCAGCAGCTTAGGATCGGTGGGCGGGGGGTCTTACGAGCAGTACTTC,CASSLGSVGGGSYEQYF
NA,TRBV5-1,TRBJ1-6,TRBD1,TGCGCCAGCAGGGGTGGACAGGGAAACAATTCACCCCTCCACTTT,CASRGGQGNNSPLHF
NA,TRBV3-1/TRBV3-2,TRBJ1-2,NA,TGTGCCAGCAGCCAAGGGTCTACAGGGCCCTATGGCTACACCTTC,CASSQGSTGPYGYTF
many,TRBV10-1,TRBJ1-5,NA,TGCGCCAGCAGCCCCAACGGGCAGCCCCAGCATTTT,CASSPNGQPQHF
NA,TRBV27,TRBJ2-7,TRBD1,TGTGCCAGCAGTTCTAAGGGGACAGTGTACGAGCAGTACTTC,CASSSKGTVYEQYF
few,TRBV7-9,TRBJ1-2,TRBD1,TGTGCCAGCAGCATCCCGGACAGGGGGCCTGGCTACACCTTC,CASSIPDRGPGYTF
NA,TRBV29-1,TRBJ1-1,TRBD1,TGCAGCGTTCGGACAGGCCAGAACACTGAAGCTTTCTTT,CSVRTGQNTEAFF
NA,TRBV18,TRBJ1-1,NA,TGTGCCAGCTCACCTGAGACAGTAATCTACACTGAAGCTTTCTTT,CASSPETVIYTEAFF
NA,TRBV3-1/TRBV3-2,TRBJ1-5,NA,TGTGCCAGCAGCGAAAGGAGGAGCAATCAGCCCCAGCATTTT,CASSERRSNQPQHF
once,TRBV28,TRBJ1-1,NA,TGTGCCAGCCTCCAGGGAGGGTACACTGAAGCTTTCTTT,CASLQGGYTEAFF
NA,TRBV29-1,TRBJ1-1,TRBD1,TGCAGCGTTCTCCGGACAGGAACTACTGAAGCTTTCTTT,CSVLRTGTTEAFF
NA,TRBV27,TRBJ1-5,NA,TGTGCCAGCAGTCAAGCTTCCTCTCCCAATCAGCCCCAGCATTTT,CASSQASSPNQPQHF
NA,TRBV6-5,TRBJ2-1,NA,TGTGCCAGCAGTAGGAGTTTGGGCTCCTACAATGAGCAGTTCTTC,CASSRSLGSYNEQFF
NA,TRBV11-3,TRBJ2-1,NA,TGTGCCAGCAGCACGGACATGAACAATGAGCAGTTCTTC,CASSTDMNNEQFF
NA,TRBV21-1,TRBJ2-7,NA,TGTGCCAGCAGCTCCGGGACAGGGTACTACGAGCAGTACTTC,CASSSGTGYYEQYF
NA,TRBV28,TRBJ1-2,NA,TGTGCCAGCGTTTCGGGGGGCGATGGCTACACCTTC,CASVSGGDGYTF
NA,TRBV7-2,TRBJ2-5,NA,TGTGCCAGCAGCTTGAACCGGGACAATGTTCGGACCCAGTACTTC,CASSLNRDNVRTQYF
NA,TRBV11-2,TRBJ1-5,NA,TGTGCCAGCAGCTTCCAGAGGAATCAGCCCCAGCATTTT,CASSFQRNQPQHF
NA,TRBV30,TRBJ1-5,NA,TGTGCCTGGAGTTTAGGGGGAGGCAATCAGCCCCAGCATTTT,CAWSLGGGNQPQHF
NA,TRBV10-3,TRBJ1-2,NA,TGTGCCATCAGGAAGACAGTTGATGGCTACACCTTC,CAIRKTVDGYTF
NA,TRBV18,TRBJ2-5,NA,TGTGCCAGCTCAAGAGATAGGGGGCAAGAGACCCAGTACTTC,CASSRDRGQETQYF
NA,TRBV6-5,TRBJ2-7,TRBD2,TGTGCCAGCAGTCGGCCTAGCGGGGGGGAGCAGTACTTC,CASSRPSGGEQYF
NA,TRBV6-6,TRBJ1-5,NA,TGTGCCAGCAGTTACTCGGGGAGGAGCAATCAGCCCCAGCATTTT,CASSYSGRSNQPQHF
NA,TRBV18,TRBJ1-6,NA,TGTGCCAGCTCACCACCGAGACAGAATTCACCCCTCCACTTT,CASSPPRQNSPLHF
NA,TRBV6-6,TRBJ1-2,NA,TGTGCCAGCAGTTATGACCCCCGGGGTCCCTATGGCTACACCTTC,CASSYDPRGPYGYTF
NA,TRBV2,TRBJ2-2,TRBD2,TGTGCCAGCAGGCGGGAGTCGATCGGGGAGCTGTTTTTT,CASRRESIGELFF
once,TRBV2,TRBJ2-7,TRBD2,TGTGCCAGCACCCGGGAGGAGGGGTCCTACGAGCAGTACTTC,CASTREEGSYEQYF
NA,TRBV5-1,TRBJ2-7,NA,TGCGCCAGCCGCTATCACTACAACTCCTACGAGCAGTACTTC,CASRYHYNSYEQYF
NA,TRBV5-1,TRBJ1-1,NA,TGCGCCAGCAGCTTGGGGTGGGGGGTCACTGAAGCTTTCTTT,CASSLGWGVTEAFF
once,TRBV19,TRBJ1-1,TRBD1,TGTGCCAGTAGTACCAGGGGGCCCATGAACACTGAAGCTTTCTTT,CASSTRGPMNTEAFF
NA,TRBV27,TRBJ2-1,NA,TGTGCCAGCAGTTTCCTAGGAGAGCAGTTCTTC,CASSFLGEQFF
NA,TRBV4-1,TRBJ1-1,NA,TGCGCCAGCGGCGGCCGGAACACTGAAGCTTTCTTT,CASGGRNTEAFF
NA,TRBV5-6,TRBJ1-2,NA,TGTGCCAGCAGCCCAAGGGGTCGGCAGGACAACTATGGCTACACCTTC,CASSPRGRQDNYGYTF
NA,TRBV19,TRBJ1-1,NA,TGTGCCAGTAGTAGAACAGAAACAGGCCTCCGAAGGGAAGCTTTCTTT,CASSRTETGLRREAFF
NA,TRBV6-5,TRBJ1-1,TRBD1,TGTGCCAGCAGTACCTCCGGGACAGGGGGCACTGAAGCTTTCTTT,CASSTSGTGGTEAFF
NA,TRBV15,TRBJ2-4,TRBD2,TGTGCCACCAGCGGGTTCGGACTAGCGGGAGTTAACATTCAGTACTTC,CATSGFGLAGVNIQYF
NA,TRBV7-2,TRBJ1-2,NA,TGTGCCAGCAGCTTTCGCGATGGTAGTGGCTACACCTTC,CASSFRDGSGYTF
NA,TRBV7-2,TRBJ2-3,NA,TGTGCCAGCAGCTTAGCGCTTATGGCAGCAGATACGCAGTATTTT,CASSLALMAADTQYF
NA,TRBV18,TRBJ2-5,TRBD2,TGTGCCAGCTCCGGGACTAGCGGGAGTAGGGAGACCCAGTACTTC,CASSGTSGSRETQYF
NA,TRBV19,TRBJ2-3,NA,TGTGCCAGTAGTATAGAATTCCGGACGGACTCTAGCACAGATACGCAGTATTTT,CASSIEFRTDSSTDTQYF
few,TRBV18,TRBJ1-1,TRBD1,TGTGCCAGCCAATGGACAGGGAACACTGAAGCTTTCTTT,CASQWTGNTEAFF
NA,TRBV7-6,TRBJ2-7,TRBD1,TGTGCCAGCAGCTACGGGACAGGGGGTACCTACGAGCAGTACTTC,CASSYGTGGTYEQYF